This is a list of T cell receptor beta chains from one sample in a study of cytomegalovirus exposure and HLA in healthy donors. Here immunoSEQ multiplex PCR was the method, and the copy in TCRdb shows in-frame clones only, minus some. Here the sample spans 200,000 to 300,000 clones, around 91% being singletons. The sequenced material came from PBMCs. These receptors were obtained from a woman aged 25 to 39 in good health and CMV-seronegative. The CDR3 runs from the conserved cysteine through the conserved F or W. Each record gives: D gene, J gene, clone size, V gene, CDR3 DNA, CDR3 protein. D genes are given only for firm matches. Size is stated for part of the rows, as once, few or many counts, or as a class when the clone is expanded.

. | TRBJ1-4 | . | TRBV4-2 | TGTGCCAGCAGCCCCATCGGGGGGCGGGAAAAACTGTTTTTT | CASSPIGGREKLFF
. | TRBJ2-7 | once | TRBV29-1 | TGCAGCGTTGAAGGGGGGGACGGGCAGTACTTC | CSVEGGDGQYF
. | TRBJ1-1 | . | TRBV4-3 | TGCGCCAGCAGCCAAGATCTCGGACAGCTCACTGAAGCTTTCTTT | CASSQDLGQLTEAFF
. | TRBJ2-7 | . | TRBV5-4 | TGTGCCAGCAGCTTGGAGGGTGGCGAGCAGTACTTC | CASSLEGGEQYF
TRBD2 | TRBJ2-7 | once | TRBV28 | TGTGCCAGCAGTTCCCCCAACCTAGCGGGATTAGTCAAGTGGGGCTCCTACGAGCAGTACTTC | CASSSPNLAGLVKWGSYEQYF
TRBD2 | TRBJ2-7 | . | TRBV27 | TGTGCCAGCGGCCAAAGCGGGAGGCCAAACTACGAGCAGTACTTC | CASGQSGRPNYEQYF
. | TRBJ2-7 | . | TRBV29-1 | TGCAGCGTTGAAGGGACCTCTTACGAGCAGTACTTC | CSVEGTSYEQYF
. | TRBJ2-1 | . | TRBV5-1 | TGCGCCAGCAGCTCAAGCCAGGGGTACAATGAGCAGTTCTTC | CASSSSQGYNEQFF
. | TRBJ2-1 | . | TRBV5-1 | TGCGCCAGCAGATCGAGGGTCAATGAGCAGTTCTTC | CASRSRVNEQFF
TRBD2 | TRBJ2-2 | . | TRBV19 | TGTGCCAGTAGTATATGGGGCGGGACTAGCGGGGTCGCGAACACCGGGGAGCTGTTTTTT | CASSIWGGTSGVANTGELFF
. | TRBJ2-5 | . | TRBV9 | TGTGCCAGCAGCGTAGCTGATTCTAGACTACCCCAATGGGAGACCCAGTACTTC | CASSVADSRLPQWETQYF
TRBD2 | TRBJ2-1 | . | TRBV9 | TGTGCCAGCAGAGGGCCGGGACTAGCGGGGAATGAGCAGTTCTTC | CASRGPGLAGNEQFF
TRBD1 | TRBJ1-5 | few | TRBV7-6 | TGTGCCAGCAGCCTCGGGACAGCCCAGTCCCAGCATTTT | CASSLGTAQSQHF
. | TRBJ2-7 | . | TRBV28 | TGTGCCAGCAGTTTGGGTCACGAGCAGTACTTC | CASSLGHEQYF
TRBD1 | TRBJ2-3 | . | TRBV9 | TGTGCCAGCACCCCCGGACAGGGGACAGATACGCAGTATTTT | CASTPGQGTDTQYF
. | TRBJ2-2 | . | TRBV7-9 | TGTGCCAGCACCTCAGAATCGGGCGGGGAGCTGTTTTTT | CASTSESGGELFF
TRBD1 | TRBJ1-1 | . | TRBV5-1 | TGCGCCAGCAGCTTTTTACAGGGGGCCCCGAACACTGAAGCTTTCTTT | CASSFLQGAPNTEAFF
. | TRBJ1-1 | few | TRBV6-6 | TGTGCCAGCAGTTACTCCGACCGTACTGAAGCTTTCTTT | CASSYSDRTEAFF
. | TRBJ1-1 | . | TRBV9 | TGTGCCAGCAGCGTTGCTTTGAACACTGAAGCTTTCTTT | CASSVALNTEAFF
. | TRBJ1-5 | . | TRBV19 | TGTGCCATTCGGGATCAATCGGGGGGCGATCAGCCCCAGCATTTT | CAIRDQSGGDQPQHF